The clone carrying this T cell receptor beta chain appeared a few times. Per the study methods: Amplified reference gene primers provided the basis for estimating nucleated cell counts. Clones were sequenced by immunoSEQ multiplex PCR, and TCRdb holds only the in-frame ones, with some missing. That table is the source of V, J and clone size, and D and trimming were worked out from the DNA. There are some 140,000 clones in the sample; 65% to 80% occur only once, and around 13% lies in the top ten. Germline loops: CDR1 LGHNA, CDR2 YSLEER. V lost 0 bases and J 2 bases, leaving 10 bases between the germline ends. The length of the CDR3 is 15 residues. The source of the sample is a study of blood T cell repertoires in COVID-19. Study background: The United States, Italy and Spain supplied acute and convalescent COVID-19 samples. The cDNA or gDNA used as material had been derived from T cells, B-cell-depleted T cells, or PBMCs.

This rearrangement joins TRBV4-3 to TRBJ1-1; a weak D match, TRBD1 (6 bases). Sample: peripheral blood. The receptor was derived from a man at least 80 years old with acute or convalescent COVID-19. CDR3 in amino acids: CASSQDDRINTEAFF. The DNA for the CDR3 is TGCGCCAGCAGCCAAGATGACAGGATAAACACTGAAGCTTTCTTT.